The clone carrying this T cell receptor beta chain was seen just once. The antigen remains undetermined. This record comes from a study of vaccination and CD4 T cells after COVID-19. Cultured CD4+ T-cell DNA underwent Oncomine TCR Beta short-read sequencing. MiXCR was run by TCRdb on the PCR reads, yielding one entry per CDR3 protein. Here the sample spans some 15,000 distinct CDR3 sequences, 60% to 70% being singletons. The treatment denotes: approximately 9-day PBMC culture with coronavirus spike peptide pools or control peptides (ViraFEST assay). The ends were cut back, 0 bases at V and 2 bases at J, with 12 bases in the middle. Per germline, CDR1 SQVTM and CDR2 ANQGSEA. This CDR3 region has 15 residues.

The sequencing sample was made of CD4+ T cells from blood, cultured in vitro. The receptor was derived from a human donor who had recovered from COVID-19. J is TRBJ2-3 and V is TRBV29-1, with D perhaps matching TRBD2 (6 bases). This chain's CDR3 is CSVEDIGGNTDTQYF. The CDR3 DNA reads TGCAGCGTTGAAGACATCGGGGGTAACACAGATACGCAGTATTTT.